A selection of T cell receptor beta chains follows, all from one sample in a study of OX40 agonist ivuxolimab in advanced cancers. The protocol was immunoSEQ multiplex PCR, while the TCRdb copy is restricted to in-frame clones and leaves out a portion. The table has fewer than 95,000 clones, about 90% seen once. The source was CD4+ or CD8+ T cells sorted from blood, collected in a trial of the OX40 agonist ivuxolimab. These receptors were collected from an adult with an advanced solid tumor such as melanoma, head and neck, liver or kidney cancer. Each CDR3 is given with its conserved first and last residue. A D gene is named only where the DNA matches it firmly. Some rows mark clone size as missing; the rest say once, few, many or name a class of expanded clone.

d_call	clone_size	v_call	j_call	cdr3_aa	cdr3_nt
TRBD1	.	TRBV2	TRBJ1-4	CASSADRGSELFF	TGTGCCAGCAGTGCCGACAGGGGGTCAGAACTGTTTTTT
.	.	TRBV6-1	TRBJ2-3	CASSESLDNTQYF	TGTGCCAGCAGTGAATCCCTCGACAATACGCAGTATTTT
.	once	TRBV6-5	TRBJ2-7	CASSRSLGNEQYF	TGTGCCAGCAGTCGCAGTTTGGGTAACGAGCAGTACTTC
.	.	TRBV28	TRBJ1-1	CASSFKFGEEDTEAFF	TGTGCCAGCAGTTTTAAGTTTGGGGAGGAGGACACTGAAGCTTTCTTT
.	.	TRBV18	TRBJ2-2	CASSPPERVSRTGELFF	TGTGCCAGCTCACCACCCGAGAGGGTCTCTCGCACCGGGGAGCTGTTTTTT
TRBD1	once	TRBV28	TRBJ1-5	CASSPIYFRDRVWRSNQPQHF	TGTGCCAGCAGTCCGATTTATTTCCGGGACAGGGTTTGGAGAAGCAATCAGCCCCAGCATTTT
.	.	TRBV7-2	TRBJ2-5	CASSLKRAARETQYF	TGTGCCAGCAGCTTAAAGCGGGCAGCGAGAGAGACCCAGTACTTC
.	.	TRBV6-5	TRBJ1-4	CASSYSTPRVSRKLFF	TGTGCCAGCAGTTACTCGACACCCAGGGTCTCTAGGAAACTGTTTTTT
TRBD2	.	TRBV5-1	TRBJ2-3	CASSLILAGSTDTQYF	TGCGCCAGCAGCTTGATCCTAGCGGGGAGCACAGATACGCAGTATTTT
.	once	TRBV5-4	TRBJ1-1	CASSLAPWRNTEAFF	TGTGCCAGCAGCTTGGCCCCCTGGAGGAACACTGAAGCTTTCTTT
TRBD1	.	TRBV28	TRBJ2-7	CASSSGQGWSEQYF	TGTGCCAGCAGTTCGGGACAGGGGTGGAGCGAGCAGTACTTC
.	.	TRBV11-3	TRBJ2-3	CASSPTWRGANTQYF	TGTGCCAGCAGTCCCACCTGGAGGGGAGCAAATACGCAGTATTTT
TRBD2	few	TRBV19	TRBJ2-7	CASSKYRGSIELAGGYEQYF	TGTGCCAGTAGTAAGTACAGGGGCAGCATAGAACTAGCGGGAGGCTACGAGCAGTACTTC
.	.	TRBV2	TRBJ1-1	CASSPRRGTEAFF	TGTGCCAGCAGTCCCCGAAGAGGCACTGAAGCTTTCTTT
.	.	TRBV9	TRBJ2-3	CASSVSGWGTDTQYF	TGTGCCAGCAGCGTCTCGGGTTGGGGCACAGATACGCAGTATTTT
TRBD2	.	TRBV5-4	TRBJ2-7	CASSLNLAGALNEQYF	TGTGCCAGCAGCTTGAACCTAGCGGGAGCCCTTAACGAGCAGTACTTC
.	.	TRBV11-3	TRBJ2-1	CASSLRVEAEQFF	TGTGCCAGCAGCTTACGGGTGGAGGCTGAGCAGTTCTTC
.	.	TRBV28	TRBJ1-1	CASSLLFTEAFF	TGTGCCAGCAGTTTATTGTTTACTGAAGCTTTCTTT
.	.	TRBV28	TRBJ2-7	CASRTTPLGEQYF	TGTGCCAGCAGGACGACACCCCTAGGCGAGCAGTACTTC
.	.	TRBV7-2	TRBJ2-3	CASSLPSTDTQYF	TGTGCCAGCAGCCTTCCTAGCACAGATACGCAGTATTTT
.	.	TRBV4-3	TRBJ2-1	CASSHERVGVVEQFF	TGCGCCAGCAGCCACGAAAGGGTAGGCGTCGTCGAGCAGTTCTTC
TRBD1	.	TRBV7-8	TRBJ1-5	CASSLRIGGTGRTKWGNQPQHF	TGTGCCAGCAGCTTGAGGATAGGCGGGACAGGGCGGACGAAATGGGGCAATCAGCCCCAGCATTTT
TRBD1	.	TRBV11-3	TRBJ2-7	CASSQRDRGFDEQYF	TGTGCCAGCAGCCAAAGGGACAGGGGTTTCGACGAGCAGTACTTC
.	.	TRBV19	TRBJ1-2	CASRRGSNYGYTF	TGTGCCAGTAGGAGGGGGTCTAACTATGGCTACACCTTC
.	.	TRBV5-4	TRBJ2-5	CASSLGANTGTPPRAQYF	TGTGCCAGCAGCTTGGGGGCGAACACAGGGACCCCCCCAAGGGCCCAGTACTTC